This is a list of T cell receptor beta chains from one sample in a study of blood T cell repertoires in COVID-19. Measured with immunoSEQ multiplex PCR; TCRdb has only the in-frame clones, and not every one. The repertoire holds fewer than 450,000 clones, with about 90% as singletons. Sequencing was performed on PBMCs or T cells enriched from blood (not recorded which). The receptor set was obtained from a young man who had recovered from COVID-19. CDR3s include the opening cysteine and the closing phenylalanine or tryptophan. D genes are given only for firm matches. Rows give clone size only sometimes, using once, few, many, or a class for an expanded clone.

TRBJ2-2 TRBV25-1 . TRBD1 CASSGAGQATGELFF TGTGCCAGCAGTGGCGCGGGACAGGCCACCGGGGAGCTGTTTTTT
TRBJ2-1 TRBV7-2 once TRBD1 CASSRTGGQNNEQFF TGTGCCAGCAGTCGTACAGGGGGCCAGAACAATGAGCAGTTCTTC
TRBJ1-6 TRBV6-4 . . CASSDTLGPRENSPLHF TGTGCCAGCAGTGATACTTTAGGGCCGCGGGAGAATTCACCCCTCCACTTT
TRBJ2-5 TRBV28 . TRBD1 CASRRADRGRGETQYF TGTGCCAGCAGGCGAGCTGACAGGGGGCGCGGAGAGACCCAGTACTTC
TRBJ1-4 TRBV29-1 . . CSVLGGPDEKLFF TGCAGCGTTTTGGGGGGGCCAGATGAAAAACTGTTTTTT
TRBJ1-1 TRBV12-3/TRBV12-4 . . CASSGGKATEAFF TGTGCCAGCAGCGGAGGTAAGGCTACTGAAGCTTTCTTT
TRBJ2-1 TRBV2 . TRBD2 CASSEFSGRGYNEQFF TGTGCCAGCAGTGAATTTTCCGGGAGGGGTTACAATGAGCAGTTCTTC
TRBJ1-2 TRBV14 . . CASSPTPGTRTF TGTGCCAGCAGCCCTACACCGGGGACACGCACCTTC
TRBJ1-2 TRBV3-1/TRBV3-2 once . CATPIRPGGYTF TGTGCCACCCCGATTCGACCGGGAGGCTACACCTTC
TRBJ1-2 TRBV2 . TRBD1 CASMSTGGFINGYTF TGTGCCAGCATGAGCACAGGGGGCTTCATAAATGGCTACACCTTC